This TCR beta chain comes out of a study of blood T cells in healthy people across ages. Study outcomes and limitations: Measured against age, TCR beta diversity per million T cells decreased in a roughly linear manner. Bulk PBMC profiling left naive and antigen-experienced comparisons inconclusive.

Germline V gives CDR1 SGHDN, CDR2 FVKESK. The CDR3 sequence is 15 residues long. J was trimmed by 7 bases and V by 2 bases; bases with no gene match: 11. A second PCR, run for about 6 to 11 cycles, used a sample-barcoded 5' primer plus a J-beta primer mix. TCRdb reprocessed the 5' RACE reads with MiXCR, giving one entry per CDR3 protein. The data show about 1,400,000 distinct CDR3 sequences, 35% to 45% seen once. There were healthy Caucasian individuals from Russia, aged roughly 6 to 100, serving as donors. Each sample yielded at least 6.5 million isolated PBMCs. This clonotype was picked up one time. Its cognate antigen is unknown.

The chain combines TRBV14 with TRBJ2-7, with 7 positions matching TRBD2. This receptor was taken from a young woman in good health. Source material: blood. CDR3 in DNA: TGTGCCAGCAGCCAACCCGGGACTACGTACAATGAGCAGTACTTC. Translation: CASSQPGTTYNEQYF.